The entry below gives a single TCR beta chain sequence along with its context. This sample was included in a study of blood T cell repertoires in COVID-19. About the study: The study drew acute and convalescent COVID-19 samples from the United States, Italy and Spain. Sources were T cells, B-cell-depleted T cells, or PBMCs; the material itself was cDNA or gDNA.

CDR1 is KGHSH and CDR2 is LQKENI in the germline V gene. V gave up 4 bases and J gave up 2 bases, with 9 bases separating them. The CDR3 is 13 residues long. Methods used by the authors: Cell counts per sample came from amplifying reference gene primers. Here immunoSEQ multiplex PCR was the method, and the copy in TCRdb shows in-frame clones only, minus some. V and J calls and clone size are copied from that table; D and trimming were computed from the DNA. The table records 180,000 or so clones, 86% of them present only once. What was sequenced was peripheral blood. This clonotype was sampled from a man aged 55 to 69 with acute or convalescent COVID-19. The rearrangement links TRBV18 to TRBJ2-7; maybe TRBD1 (6 bases). The CDR3 DNA reads as TGTGCCAGCTCACTAAACAGGGCCTACGAGCAGTACTTC. This codes for CASSLNRAYEQYF. Supplemented by reference TRBV18 and TRBJ2-7, the full variable domain reads NAGVMQNPRHLVRRRGQEARLRCSPMKGHSHVYWYRQLPEEGLKFMVYLQKENIIDESGMPKERFSAEFPKEGPSILRIQQVVRGDSAAYFCASSLNRAYEQYFGPGTRLTVT.